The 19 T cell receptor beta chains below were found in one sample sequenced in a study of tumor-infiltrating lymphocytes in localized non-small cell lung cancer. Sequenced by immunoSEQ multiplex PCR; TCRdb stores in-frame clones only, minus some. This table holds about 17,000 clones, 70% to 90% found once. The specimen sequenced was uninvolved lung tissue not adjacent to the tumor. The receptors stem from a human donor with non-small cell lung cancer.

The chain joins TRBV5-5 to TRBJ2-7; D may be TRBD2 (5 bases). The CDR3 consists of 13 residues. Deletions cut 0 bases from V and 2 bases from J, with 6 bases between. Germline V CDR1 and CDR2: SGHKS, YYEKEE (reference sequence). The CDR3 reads CASSLAGTYEQYF. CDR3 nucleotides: TGTGCCAGCAGCTTGGCGGGGACCTACGAGCAGTACTTC. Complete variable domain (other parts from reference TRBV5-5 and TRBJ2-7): DAGVTQSPTHLIKTRGQQVTLRCSPISGHKSVSWYQQVLGQGPQFIFQYYEKEERGRGNFPDRFSARQFPNYSSELNVNALLLGDSALYLCASSLAGTYEQYFGPGTRLTVT.

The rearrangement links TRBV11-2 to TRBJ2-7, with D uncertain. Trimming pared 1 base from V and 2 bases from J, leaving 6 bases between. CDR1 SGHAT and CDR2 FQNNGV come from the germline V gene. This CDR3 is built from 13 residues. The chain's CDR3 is CASSLGRAYEQYF. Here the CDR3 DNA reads TGTGCCAGCAGCTTAGGGAGAGCCTACGAGCAGTACTTC.

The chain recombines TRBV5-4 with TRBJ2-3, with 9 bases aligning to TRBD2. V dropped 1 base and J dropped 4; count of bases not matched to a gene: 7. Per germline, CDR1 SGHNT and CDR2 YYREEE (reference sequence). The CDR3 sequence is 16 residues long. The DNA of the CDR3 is TGTGCCAGCAGCTTGACAGCGGGAGGATTCCCAGATACGCAGTATTTT. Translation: CASSLTAGGFPDTQYF.

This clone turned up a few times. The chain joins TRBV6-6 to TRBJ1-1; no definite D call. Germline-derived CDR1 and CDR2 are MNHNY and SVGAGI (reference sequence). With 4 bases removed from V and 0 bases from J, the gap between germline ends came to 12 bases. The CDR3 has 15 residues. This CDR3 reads CASSSGWGVNTEAFF. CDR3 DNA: TGTGCCAGCAGTTCCGGCTGGGGTGTGAACACTGAAGCTTTCTTT.

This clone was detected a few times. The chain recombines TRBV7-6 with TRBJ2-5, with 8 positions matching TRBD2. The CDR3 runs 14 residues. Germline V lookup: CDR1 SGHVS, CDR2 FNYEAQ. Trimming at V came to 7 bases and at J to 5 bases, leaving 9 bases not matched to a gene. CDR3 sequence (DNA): TGTGCCAGCACCCGCCGAGCGGGAGATGAGACCCAGTACTTC. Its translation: CASTRRAGDETQYF.

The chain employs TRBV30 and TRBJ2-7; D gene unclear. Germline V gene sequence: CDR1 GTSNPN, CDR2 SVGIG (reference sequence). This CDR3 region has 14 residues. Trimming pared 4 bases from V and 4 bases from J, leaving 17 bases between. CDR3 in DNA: TGTGCCTGGAAAAGGTTTCTGGACGGGTACGAGCAGTACTTC. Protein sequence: CAWKRFLDGYEQYF.

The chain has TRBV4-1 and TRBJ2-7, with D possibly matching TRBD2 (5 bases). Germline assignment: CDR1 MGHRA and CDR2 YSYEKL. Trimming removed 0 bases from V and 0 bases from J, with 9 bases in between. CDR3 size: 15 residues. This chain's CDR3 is CASSQDLAGSYEQYF. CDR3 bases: TGCGCCAGCAGCCAAGATCTGGCGGGCTCCTACGAGCAGTACTTC.

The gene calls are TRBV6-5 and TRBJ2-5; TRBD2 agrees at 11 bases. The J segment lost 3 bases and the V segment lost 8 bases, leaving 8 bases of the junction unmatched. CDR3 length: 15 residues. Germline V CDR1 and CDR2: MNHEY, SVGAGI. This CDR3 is CASRSWGLAEETQYF. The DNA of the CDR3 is TGTGCCAGCCGATCCTGGGGACTAGCGGAAGAGACCCAGTACTTC.

CDR3 in amino acids: CASSLTGDSGYTF. The CDR3, as DNA: TGTGCCAGCAGCTTGACGGGAGACAGTGGCTACACCTTC. The chain employs TRBV5-5 and TRBJ1-2; possibly TRBD1 for D (5 bases). The CDR3 covers 13 residues. Trimming pared 1 base from V and 7 bases from J, leaving 11 bases between. Looked up from germline, CDR1 is SGHKS and CDR2 is YYEKEE (reference sequence).

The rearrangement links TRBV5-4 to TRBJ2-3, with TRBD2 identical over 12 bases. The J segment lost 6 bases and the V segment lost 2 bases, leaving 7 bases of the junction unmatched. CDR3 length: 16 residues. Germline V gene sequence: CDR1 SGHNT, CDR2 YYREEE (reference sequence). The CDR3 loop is CASSFKTSGSLDTQYF. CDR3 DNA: TGTGCCAGCAGCTTTAAGACTAGCGGGAGTCTGGATACGCAGTATTTT.

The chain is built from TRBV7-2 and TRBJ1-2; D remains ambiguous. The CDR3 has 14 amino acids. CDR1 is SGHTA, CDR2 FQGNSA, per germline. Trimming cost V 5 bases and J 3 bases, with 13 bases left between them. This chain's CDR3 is CASSVQRADYGYTF. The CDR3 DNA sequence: TGTGCCAGCAGCGTACAGCGAGCAGACTATGGCTACACCTTC. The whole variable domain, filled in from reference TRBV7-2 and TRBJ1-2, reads GAGVSQSPSNKVTEKGKDVELRCDPISGHTALYWYRQSLGQGLEFLIYFQGNSAPDKSGLPSDRFSAERTGGSVSTLTIQRTQQEDSAVYLCASSVQRADYGYTFGSGTRLTVV.

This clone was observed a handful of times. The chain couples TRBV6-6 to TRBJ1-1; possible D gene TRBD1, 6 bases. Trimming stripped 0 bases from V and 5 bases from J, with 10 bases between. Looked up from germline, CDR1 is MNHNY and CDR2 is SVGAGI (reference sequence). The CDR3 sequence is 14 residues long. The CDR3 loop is CASSYSGAGTEAFF. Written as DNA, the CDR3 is TGTGCCAGCAGTTACTCGGGGGCGGGAACTGAAGCTTTCTTT.

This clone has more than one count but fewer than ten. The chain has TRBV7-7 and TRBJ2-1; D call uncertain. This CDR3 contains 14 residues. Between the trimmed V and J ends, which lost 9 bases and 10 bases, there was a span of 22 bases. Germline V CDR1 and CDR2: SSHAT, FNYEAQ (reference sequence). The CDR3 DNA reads TGTGCCAGTTCCCCGGGCCCCGATTTCGGCGAGCAGTTCTTC. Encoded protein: CASSPGPDFGEQFF.

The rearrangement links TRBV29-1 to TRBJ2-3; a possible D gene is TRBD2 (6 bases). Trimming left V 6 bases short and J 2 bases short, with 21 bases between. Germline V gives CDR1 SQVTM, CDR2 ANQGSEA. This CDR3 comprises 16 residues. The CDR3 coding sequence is TGCAGCGTCAGCCCTCCCGTAGCGGCAAACACAGATACGCAGTATTTT. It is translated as CSVSPPVAANTDTQYF.

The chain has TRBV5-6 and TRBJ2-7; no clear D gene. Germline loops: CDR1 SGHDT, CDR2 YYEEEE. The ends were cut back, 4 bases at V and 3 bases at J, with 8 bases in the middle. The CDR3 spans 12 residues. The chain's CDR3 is CASSLYLYEQYF. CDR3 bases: TGTGCCAGCAGCCTTTACCTCTACGAGCAGTACTTC.

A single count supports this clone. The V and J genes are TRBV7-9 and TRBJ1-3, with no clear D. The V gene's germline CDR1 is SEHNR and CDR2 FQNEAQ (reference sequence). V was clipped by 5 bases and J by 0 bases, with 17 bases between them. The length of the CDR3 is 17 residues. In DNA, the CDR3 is TGTGCCAGCAGCCGAGGCCTTGCGGGATACTCTGGAAACACCATATATTTT. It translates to CASSRGLAGYSGNTIYF.

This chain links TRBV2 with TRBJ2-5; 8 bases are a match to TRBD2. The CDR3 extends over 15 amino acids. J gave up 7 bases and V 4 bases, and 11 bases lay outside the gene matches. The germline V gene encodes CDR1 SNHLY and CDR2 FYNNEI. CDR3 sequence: CASSASGSPLGTQYF. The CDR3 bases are TGTGCCAGCAGTGCTAGCGGGTCCCCCCTTGGGACCCAGTACTTC.

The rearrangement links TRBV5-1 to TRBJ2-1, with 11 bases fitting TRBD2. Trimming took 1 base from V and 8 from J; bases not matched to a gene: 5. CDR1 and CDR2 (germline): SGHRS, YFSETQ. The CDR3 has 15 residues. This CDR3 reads CASSLTSGRVYEQFF. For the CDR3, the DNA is TGCGCCAGCAGCTTGACTAGCGGGAGAGTGTATGAGCAGTTCTTC.

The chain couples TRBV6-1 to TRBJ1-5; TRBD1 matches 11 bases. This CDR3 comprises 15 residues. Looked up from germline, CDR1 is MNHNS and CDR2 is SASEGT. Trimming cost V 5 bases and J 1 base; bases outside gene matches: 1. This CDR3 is CASSRDRGSNQPQHF. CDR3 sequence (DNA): TGTGCCAGCAGTAGGGACAGGGGGAGCAATCAGCCCCAGCATTTT.